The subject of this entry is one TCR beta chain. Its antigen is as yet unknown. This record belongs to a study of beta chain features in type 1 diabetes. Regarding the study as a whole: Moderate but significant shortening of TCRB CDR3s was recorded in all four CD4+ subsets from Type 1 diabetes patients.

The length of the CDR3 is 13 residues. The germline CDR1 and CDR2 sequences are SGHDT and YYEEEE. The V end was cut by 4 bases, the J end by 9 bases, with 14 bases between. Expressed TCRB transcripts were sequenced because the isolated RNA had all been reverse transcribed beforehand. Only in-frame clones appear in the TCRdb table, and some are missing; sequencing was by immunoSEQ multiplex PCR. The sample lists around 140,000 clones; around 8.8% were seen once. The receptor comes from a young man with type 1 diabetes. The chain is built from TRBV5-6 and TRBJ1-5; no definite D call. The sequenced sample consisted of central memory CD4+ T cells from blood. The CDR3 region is CASSAGTEAPQHF. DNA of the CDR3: TGTGCCAGCAGCGCCGGCACGGAGGCGCCCCAGCATTTT.